These 5 T cell receptor beta chains were sequenced from one sample in a study of identical twins. TCRdb reprocessed the 5' RACE reads via MiXCR and lists one record per CDR3 protein. Here the sample spans 1.5 million to 2 million distinct CDR3 sequences, less than 40% being singletons. The sample taken for sequencing was cord blood. These receptors all come from a newborn girl in good health.

The chain has TRBV6-1 and TRBJ2-4, with no clear D. The end of the DNA aligns better with TRBJ2-7, so the J call may be wrong. Looked up from germline, CDR1 is MNHNS and CDR2 is SASEGT. The CDR3 extends over 11 amino acids. The CDR3 reads CASTALYEQYF. The CDR3 DNA follows: TGTGCCAGCACCGCCCTTTACGAGCAGTACTTC.

The rearrangement joins TRBV12-3 or TRBV12-4 to TRBJ2-3; D unresolved. With 3 bases removed from V and 6 bases from J, the gap between germline ends came to 13 bases. The CDR3 is 14 amino acids. CDR3 residues: CASSFRQLRDTQYF. In DNA form, the CDR3 reads TGTGCCAGCAGTTTTCGACAACTGAGGGATACGCAGTATTTT.

The rearrangement joins TRBV7-9 to TRBJ2-3; unclear D gene. V was trimmed by 6 bases and J by 1 base, leaving 11 bases between them. This CDR3 is 14 amino acids long. CDR1 SEHNR and CDR2 FQNEAQ come from the germline V gene (reference sequence). This CDR3 reads CASSSVQGTDTQYF. The CDR3 DNA reads as TGTGCCAGCAGTTCAGTCCAGGGCACAGATACGCAGTATTTT.

This clonotype has more than one count but fewer than ten. A single base separates this from a much larger clone, so it may be a read error. The CDR3, as DNA: TGTGCCAGCAGCCCCCCCTACAATGAGCAGTACTTC. Protein product: CASSPPYNEQYF. The chain carries TRBV7-2 and TRBJ2-5; D unresolved. Trimming shortened V by 5 bases and J by 11 bases, and 15 bases separated the two germline ends. The germline V gene has CDR1 SGHTA and CDR2 FQGNSA. The CDR3 sequence is 12 residues long.

This clonotype was counted a few times. The V and J genes are TRBV4-2 and TRBJ2-3; D perhaps matches TRBD2 (5 bases). Trimming shortened V by 1 base and J by 0 bases, and 8 bases separated the two germline ends. This CDR3 spans 15 amino acids. Germline lookup yields CDR1 LGHNA and CDR2 YNFKEQ. The CDR3 is CASSQGGGSTDTQYF. CDR3 DNA: TGTGCCAGCAGCCAAGGTGGAGGTAGCACAGATACGCAGTATTTT.